This T cell receptor beta chain was obtained from a study of OX40 agonist ivuxolimab in advanced cancers. At the level of the study: A partial response was reached by three patients: one with hepatocellular carcinoma and two with cutaneous melanoma.

Study-level results: The mean number of expanded clones was higher in CD8+ T cells than in CD4+.

As concerns this clone: The antigen is undetermined.

Data came from immunoSEQ multiplex PCR; TCRdb stores just in-frame clones and leaves some out. This table has more than 20,000 clones, 65% to 85% appearing once. This CDR3 comprises 12 residues. Trimming stripped 7 bases from V and 4 bases from J, with 10 bases between. Germline V gene data show CDR1 as MNHNS and CDR2 as SASEGT. The sequenced sample was CD4+ or CD8+ T cells sorted from blood, obtained in a trial of the OX40 agonist ivuxolimab. This receptor was identified in an adult with an advanced solid tumor such as melanoma, head and neck, liver or kidney cancer. J is TRBJ1-1 and V is TRBV6-1; TRBD1 might be the D (5 bases). As DNA, the CDR3 is TGTGCCAGCAATCGTCAGGGCACTGAAGCTTTCTTT. It encodes CASNRQGTEAFF.